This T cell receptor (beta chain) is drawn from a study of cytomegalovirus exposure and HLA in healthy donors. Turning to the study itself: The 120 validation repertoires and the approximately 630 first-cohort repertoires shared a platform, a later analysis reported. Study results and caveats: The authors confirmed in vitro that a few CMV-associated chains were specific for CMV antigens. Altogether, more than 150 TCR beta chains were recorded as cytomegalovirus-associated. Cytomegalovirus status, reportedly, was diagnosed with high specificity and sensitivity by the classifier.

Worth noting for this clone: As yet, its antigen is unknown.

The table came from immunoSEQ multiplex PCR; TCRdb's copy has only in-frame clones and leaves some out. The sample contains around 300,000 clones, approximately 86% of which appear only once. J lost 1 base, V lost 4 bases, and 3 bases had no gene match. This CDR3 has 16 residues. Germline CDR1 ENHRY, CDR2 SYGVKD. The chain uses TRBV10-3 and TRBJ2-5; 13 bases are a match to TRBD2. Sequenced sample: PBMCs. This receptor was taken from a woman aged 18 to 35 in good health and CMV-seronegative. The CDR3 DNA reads TGTGCCATCAGTGCCTGGACTAGCGGGGGCCAAGAGACCCAGTACTTC. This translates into CAISAWTSGGQETQYF.